A single sample is the source of the 14 T cell receptor beta chains below, sequenced in a study of T cell responses to AZD1222 COVID-19 vaccine. The repertoire was sequenced with immunoSEQ multiplex PCR; TCRdb's copy has only in-frame clones and lacks some. The sample consists of roughly 150,000 clones, approximately 89% of them appearing once. This material consisted of peripheral blood, taken on day 0 of AZD1222 vaccination. The receptors shown here come from an adult in good health.

This sequence joins TRBV19 and TRBJ1-1; 8 bases align to TRBD1. V lost 8 bases to trimming and J lost 0 bases; unmatched junction nucleotides: 5. In germline, CDR1 is LNHDA, CDR2 SQIVND (reference sequence). The CDR3 length is 14 residues. DNA for the CDR3: TGTGCCAGTCAGGGGGCATTGGTGAACACTGAAGCTTTCTTT. Its translation: CASQGALVNTEAFF. The whole variable domain, remainder taken from reference TRBV19 and TRBJ1-1, is DGGITQSPKYLFRKEGQNVTLSCEQNLNHDAMYWYRQDPGQGLRLIYYSQIVNDFQKGDIAEGYSVSREKKESFPLTVTSAQKNPTAFYLCASQGALVNTEAFFGQGTRLTVV.

J is TRBJ1-5 and V is TRBV28, with no clear D. Germline assignment: CDR1 MDHEN and CDR2 SYDVKM. This CDR3 region has 16 residues. With 6 bases removed from V and 3 bases from J, the gap between germline ends came to 18 bases. CDR3 loop: CASSRRDFRYNQPQHF. The CDR3 DNA sequence: TGTGCCAGCAGCCGTAGGGATTTTAGGTACAATCAGCCCCAGCATTTT.

V gene TRBV29-1 combines with J gene TRBJ1-1; the match to TRBD1 covers 7 bases. The CDR3 consists of 14 residues. CDR1 and CDR2 from the germline V gene are SQVTM and ANQGSEA. After removal of 2 bases from V and 1 base from J, the junction contained 4 bases not matched to a gene. The CDR3 loop is CSVELTGQNTEAFF. The CDR3 DNA sequence: TGCAGCGTTGAATTGACAGGGCAGAACACTGAAGCTTTCTTT.

The chain carries TRBV12-3 or TRBV12-4 and TRBJ1-2, with D possibly TRBD1 on 5 matching bases. The V end lost 6 bases, the J end lost 2 bases, and 10 bases lay between the germline ends. CDR3 size: 13 residues. This chain's CDR3 is CASSLDRNYGYTF. Here the CDR3 DNA reads TGTGCCAGCAGCCTTGACAGAAACTATGGCTACACCTTC.

This clone was found a few times. The rearrangement links TRBV2 to TRBJ1-2, with unresolved D. CDR1 is SNHLY, CDR2 FYNNEI, per germline. The CDR3 runs to 14 residues. Trimming stripped 7 bases from V and 3 bases from J, with 15 bases between. CDR3 sequence (DNA): TGTGCCAGCAAGACAACAGCTAACCACTATGGCTACACCTTC. Its protein is CASKTTANHYGYTF.

CDR3 DNA sequence: TGTGCCAGCAGCTTAGAAGGCTGGGGAAGGACTGGGGCCAACGTCCTGACTTTC. It specifies CASSLEGWGRTGANVLTF. The chain employs TRBV11-2 and TRBJ2-6; D is undetermined. Germline values: CDR1 SGHAT, CDR2 FQNNGV. The CDR3 has 18 residues. V was trimmed by 0 bases and J by 2 bases, leaving 14 bases between them.

The chain employs TRBV5-4 and TRBJ1-2; a weak D match, TRBD1 (6 bases). CDR1 and CDR2 (germline): SGHNT, YYREEE (reference sequence). There are 14 residues in the CDR3. The V gene lost 2 bases and the J gene lost 6 bases, with 14 bases spanning the gap. Written as DNA, the CDR3 is TGTGCCAGCAGCTTACCGGGGGCACAAAATGGCTACACCTTC. Translated, it gives CASSLPGAQNGYTF.

The chain employs TRBV29-1 and TRBJ1-4; D call uncertain. CDR3 length equals 12 residues. Trimming removed 7 bases from V and 7 bases from J, with 13 bases in between. The V gene's germline CDR1 is SQVTM and CDR2 ANQGSEA. The CDR3 spells CSATGVGEKLFF. The DNA of the CDR3 is TGCAGCGCCACCGGGGTTGGTGAAAAACTGTTTTTT.

The rearrangement joins TRBV15 to TRBJ1-5; 8 bases map to TRBD1. Germline assignment: CDR1 LNHNV and CDR2 YYDKDF (reference sequence). V lost 6 bases to trimming and J lost 3 bases; unmatched junction nucleotides: 7. This CDR3 has 15 residues. CDR3 bases: TGTGCCACCAGTAGGGGGGACAGGACCAATCAGCCCCAGCATTTT. Amino acids: CATSRGDRTNQPQHF.

The CDR3 DNA reads as TGTGCCAGCAGTCACAAGCGCCTGGGGACCACGAACACCGGGGAGCTGTTTTTT. This gives the protein CASSHKRLGTTNTGELFF. The gene calls are TRBV14 and TRBJ2-2; D possibly uses TRBD1 or TRBD2 (5 bases each). The CDR3 totals 18 residues. Germline assignment: CDR1 SGHDN and CDR2 FVKESK. The V end was cut by 6 bases, the J end by 0 bases, with 20 bases between. Looking up the rest from reference TRBV14 and TRBJ2-2 gives the full variable domain: EAGVTQFPSHSVIEKGQTVTLRCDPISGHDNLYWYRRVMGKEIKFLLHFVKESKQDESGMPNNRFLAERTGGTYSTLKVQPAELEDSGVYFCASSHKRLGTTNTGELFFGEGSRLTVL.

This clone was seen more than once but under ten times. The chain recombines TRBV7-9 with TRBJ1-1; no clear D gene. The germline V and J ends were trimmed by 3 bases and 6 bases, with 11 bases remaining between them. This CDR3 is built from 13 residues. Germline-derived CDR1 and CDR2 are SEHNR and FQNEAQ (reference sequence). The CDR3 reads CASSFPNPAEAFF. The CDR3, as DNA: TGTGCCAGCAGCTTCCCAAACCCCGCTGAAGCTTTCTTT.

V and J are TRBV11-2 and TRBJ2-1; D gene ambiguous. Germline V gene data show CDR1 as SGHAT and CDR2 as FQNNGV. The CDR3 consists of 14 residues. V lost 2 bases and J lost 3, with 8 bases in between. CDR3 amino acids: CASSLQGNYNEQFF. The CDR3 DNA reads TGTGCCAGCAGCTTACAAGGGAACTACAATGAGCAGTTCTTC.

The sample holds a few counts of this clone. The CDR3 spells CASSPLGREQYF. CDR3 bases: TGTGCCAGCAGCCCACTTGGGAGGGAGCAGTACTTC. This chain uses TRBV7-9 with TRBJ2-7; TRBD2 might be the D (6 bases). V was shortened by 5 bases and J by 7 bases, with 12 bases between the two germline ends. The CDR3 is 12 amino acids. Germline V lookup: CDR1 SEHNR, CDR2 FQNEAQ (reference sequence).

The chain combines TRBV12-3 or TRBV12-4 with TRBJ1-2, with D perhaps matching TRBD1 (6 bases). This CDR3 contains 13 residues. V lost 6 bases and J lost 4, with 12 bases in between. DNA of the CDR3: TGTGCCAGCAGGCCTCAGGGGCTCTATGGCTACACCTTC. Its protein product is CASRPQGLYGYTF.